Sequencing of this TCR beta chain was carried out in a study of cytomegalovirus exposure and HLA in healthy donors. Overall study findings and caveats: Presence/absence analyses supposed approximately even sequencing depth among donors. The likely origin of a cluster of highly shared sequence variants was a sequencing artifact. In a later analysis, CMV-associated beta chains were mostly HLA-associated, it appeared.

Of note for this clone: The antigen remains undetermined.

13 Jbeta primers and 60 Vbeta primers were used for the PCR. Using immunoSEQ multiplex PCR, the repertoire was profiled, and TCRdb retains in-frame clones only, with some absent. The sample shows 79,000 or so clones, 79% of them seen only once. Germline CDR1 SEHNR, CDR2 FQNEAQ (reference sequence). This CDR3 has 17 amino acids. With 2 bases removed from V and 4 bases from J, the gap between germline ends came to 20 bases. The chain couples TRBV7-9 to TRBJ1-2; D not resolved. Sequenced material: PBMCs. The source of this sequence is a woman aged 40 to 50 in good health and CMV-seropositive. The CDR3 loop is CASSLLSLSEGRYGYTF. DNA for the CDR3: TGTGCCAGCAGCTTATTGAGTCTTTCCGAGGGTCGCTATGGCTACACCTTC.